This T cell receptor beta chain stems from a study of shared clonotypes between healthy human individuals. In germline, CDR1 is PRHDT, CDR2 FYEKMQ (reference sequence). CDR3 size: 15 residues. V was trimmed by 1 base and J by 1 base, leaving 11 bases between them. Points on this clone: What it binds is unknown. Other DNA variants within this sample encode the same CDR3.

For each subset, genomic DNA was distributed in equal portions over several immunoSEQ plates. Here immunoSEQ multiplex PCR was the method, and the copy in TCRdb shows in-frame clones only, minus some. Of 1.5 million to 2.5 million clones in the sample, roughly 94% were seen once. Cells designated naive CD8 were CD45RO-negative and were positively selected for CCR7, with terminally differentiated effector memory CD45RA+ cells excluded. The study drew its donors from healthy HIV-negative adults without recent acute infections or vaccinations. Study results and caveats: Larger richness was generally estimated for naive than memory subsets. Between a handful of donors, naive CD4 clonotypes were shared at a level of about 5%.

The rearrangement links TRBV13 to TRBJ2-7, with D possibly matching TRBD2 (6 bases). The sample comprised naive CD8+ T cells sorted from blood. The sequence was obtained from a man between 18 and 35 years old in good health. The CDR3: CASSLAGTGSYEQYF. The DNA for the CDR3 is TGTGCCAGCAGCTTAGCCGGGACTGGATCCTACGAGCAGTACTTC.